This T cell receptor beta chain is drawn from a study of memory CD4+ T cells and cytomegalovirus serostatus. Study-level background: Healthy Belgian adult donors included roughly nine CMV-positive and 24 CMV-negative people. General study findings and limits: Suggested: most of the CMV-linked TCR signature lies in CD4+ memory cells. Each of 65 to 70 CMV-associated TCRbeta sequences occurred in one to five individuals.

Repertoires were generated with immunoSEQ multiplex PCR, while TCRdb's copy carries only in-frame clones and drops some. The repertoire includes 45,000 to 65,000 clones, about 83% of them detected once, and roughly 2% sits in the top ten. Single viable CD3+CD4+CD8-CD45RO+ cells were sorted as the memory CD4+ T cells. A word on this clone: Its antigen is not known.

The sample was memory CD4+ T cells from blood. This sequence originates from an adult in good health and CMV-seropositive.

The CDR3 here is CASSQVPQEQFF. The CDR3 bases are TGCGCCAGCAGCCAAGTCCCACAGGAGCAGTTCTTC. The V call is TRBV4-1, the J call TRBJ2-1; D unresolved. Germline CDR1 MGHRA, CDR2 YSYEKL. The CDR3 is 12 amino acids. The V end lost 1 base, the J end lost 10 bases, and 8 bases lay between the germline ends.